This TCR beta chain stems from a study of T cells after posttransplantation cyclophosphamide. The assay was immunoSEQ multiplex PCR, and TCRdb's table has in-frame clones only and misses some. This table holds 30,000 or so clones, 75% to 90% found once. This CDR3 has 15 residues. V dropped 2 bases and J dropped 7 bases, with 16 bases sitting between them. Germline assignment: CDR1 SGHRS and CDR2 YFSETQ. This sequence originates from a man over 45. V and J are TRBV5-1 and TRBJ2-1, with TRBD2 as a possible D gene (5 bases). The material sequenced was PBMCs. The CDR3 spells CASSFETGTRNEQFF. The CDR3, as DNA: TGCGCCAGCAGCTTCGAAACGGGAACTCGGAATGAGCAGTTCTTC.